What follows describes a single TCR beta chain. This sample stems from a study of blood T cell repertoires in COVID-19. In the study overall: The United States, Italy and Spain provided the acute and convalescent COVID-19 samples. The analysed material was cDNA or gDNA that came from T cells, B-cell-depleted T cells, or PBMCs.

In the original analysis: Estimation of nucleated cell counts was performed using reference gene primer amplification. Here immunoSEQ multiplex PCR was the method, and the copy in TCRdb shows in-frame clones only, minus some. Clone size and V and J calls were adopted from that table, with D and trimming inferred from the DNA. There are 120,000 or so clones in the sample; approximately 82% occur only once, and approximately 6.3% lies in the top ten. The CDR3 contains 15 residues. Unmatched junction bases numbered 16, after V lost 5 bases and J lost 13 bases. Germline V gene sequence: CDR1 LNHDA, CDR2 SQIVND (reference sequence).

The specimen sequenced was peripheral blood. The clonotype comes from an elderly man with active or convalescent COVID-19. The chain recombines TRBV19 with TRBJ2-7, with 11 bases that match TRBD2. In nucleotides, the CDR3 is TGTGCCAGTAGTGACCGACTAGCGGGGCCCACCCAATATTACTTC. It translates to CASSDRLAGPTQYYF. The variable domain in full, completed from reference TRBV19 and TRBJ2-7, reads DGGITQSPKYLFRKEGQNVTLSCEQNLNHDAMYWYRQDPGQGLRLIYYSQIVNDFQKGDIAEGYSVSREKKESFPLTVTSAQKNPTAFYLCASSDRLAGPTQYYFGPGTRLTVT.